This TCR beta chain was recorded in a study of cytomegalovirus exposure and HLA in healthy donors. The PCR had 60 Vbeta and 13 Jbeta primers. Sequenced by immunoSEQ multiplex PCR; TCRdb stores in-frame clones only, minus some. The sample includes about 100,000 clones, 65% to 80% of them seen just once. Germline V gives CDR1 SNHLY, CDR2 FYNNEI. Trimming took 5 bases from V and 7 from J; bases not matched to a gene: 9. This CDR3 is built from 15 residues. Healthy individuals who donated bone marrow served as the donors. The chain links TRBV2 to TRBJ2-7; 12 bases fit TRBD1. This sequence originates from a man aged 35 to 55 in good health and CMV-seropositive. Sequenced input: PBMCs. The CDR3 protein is CASSIPGQGAGEQYF. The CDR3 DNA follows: TGTGCCAGCAGTATCCCGGGACAGGGGGCGGGAGAGCAGTACTTC.